The 19 T cell receptor beta chains in this list originate from one sample, sequenced in a study of cytomegalovirus exposure and HLA in healthy donors. Researchers ran the PCR with 60 Vbeta and 13 Jbeta primers. Data came from immunoSEQ multiplex PCR; TCRdb stores just in-frame clones and leaves some out. The sample holds about 110,000 clones, roughly 13% seen once. Sequenced material: PBMCs. The receptors shown here come from a middle-aged man in good health and CMV-seropositive.

V is TRBV19 and J is TRBJ2-5; TRBD2 matches 7 bases. Germline V gene lookup returns CDR1 LNHDA and CDR2 SQIVND (reference sequence). This CDR3 spans 13 amino acids. Losses at the gene ends were 3 bases for V and 5 bases for J; bases not matched to a gene: 3. This CDR3 is CASSMMGGETQYF. The CDR3 DNA sequence: TGTGCCAGTAGTATGATGGGGGGGGAGACCCAGTACTTC.

This clone has more than one count but fewer than ten. The chain joins TRBV29-1 to TRBJ2-3, with D unclear. Trimming shortened V by 4 bases and J by 2 bases, and 10 bases separated the two germline ends. This CDR3 region has 13 residues. The germline CDR1 and CDR2 sequences are SQVTM and ANQGSEA. CDR3 loop: CSVAPRITDTQYF. Here the CDR3 DNA reads TGCAGCGTTGCCCCGCGGATCACAGATACGCAGTATTTT.

There are a few counts of this clone. This rearrangement joins TRBV6-6 to TRBJ2-7; D possibly corresponds to TRBD2 (6 bases). The CDR3 has 15 residues. Trimming removed 2 bases at V and 2 bases at J, with 13 bases between. Germline CDR1 MNHNY, CDR2 SVGAGI (reference sequence). CDR3 nucleotide sequence: TGTGCCAGCAGTTACAGGGCGGGGCGGACCTACGAGCAGTACTTC. Translating gives CASSYRAGRTYEQYF.

This clone was counted only a few times. The DNA for the CDR3 is TGTGCCAGCAGTGAACGCCAGGGGGCTGGATACGAGCAGTACTTC. Residues: CASSERQGAGYEQYF. The chain combines TRBV6-1 with TRBJ2-7; 8 bases fit TRBD1. Trimming at V came to 2 bases and at J to 4 bases, leaving 7 bases not matched to a gene. The CDR3 consists of 15 residues. Germline CDR1 is MNHNS and CDR2 is SASEGT.

This chain uses TRBV10-3 with TRBJ1-2; 8 nucleotides agree with TRBD1. CDR3 length equals 15 residues. V shed 3 bases, J shed 6 bases, and the junction held 9 bases outside the gene matches. The germline V gene has CDR1 ENHRY and CDR2 SYGVKD. Here the CDR3 reads CAISDPGQGYHGYTF. The CDR3 coding sequence is TGTGCCATCAGTGACCCCGGACAGGGTTACCATGGCTACACCTTC.

This clone has more than one count but fewer than ten. Because it lacks the conserved phenylalanine or tryptophan at the end, this CDR3 is likely a read error. The chain carries TRBV29-1 and TRBJ1-2, with D possibly TRBD1 on 5 matching bases. V lost 7 bases, J lost 0 bases, and 12 bases lay in between. CDR3 size: 13 residues. Germline lookup yields CDR1 SQVTM and CDR2 ANQGSEA. This CDR3 reads CSATGETNYGYTL. DNA of the CDR3: TGCAGCGCGACGGGGGAAACTAACTATGGCTACACCCTC.

This sequence joins TRBV6-1 and TRBJ1-1; D is unresolved. The CDR3 runs 14 residues. Trimming took 3 bases from V and 0 from J, leaving 8 bases between them. The germline V gene encodes CDR1 MNHNS and CDR2 SASEGT. The DNA for the CDR3 is TGTGCCAGCAGTGATACGGGGTTGAACACTGAAGCTTTCTTT. Encoded protein: CASSDTGLNTEAFF.

J is TRBJ2-7 and V is TRBV7-8; D might be TRBD1 (5 bases). Germline V CDR1 and CDR2: SGHVS, FQNEAQ. Trimming stripped 1 base from V and 0 bases from J, with 7 bases between. This CDR3 spans 14 amino acids. CDR3 nucleotides: TGTGCCAGCAGCTTAGTCAGGGACTCCTACGAGCAGTACTTC. Its protein product is CASSLVRDSYEQYF.

This sequence joins TRBV7-2 and TRBJ2-2; D possibly corresponds to TRBD2 (6 bases). The germline V gene has CDR1 SGHTA and CDR2 FQGNSA. This CDR3 spans 15 amino acids. Trimming pared 3 bases from V and 1 base from J, leaving 9 bases between. The CDR3 DNA reads as TGTGCCAGCAGCTTCCGTAGCGGGAACACCGGGGAGCTGTTTTTT. Protein: CASSFRSGNTGELFF.

This clone was found a few times. The V call is TRBV27, the J call TRBJ2-7, with 11 bases matching TRBD2. V shed 6 bases, J shed 6 bases, and the junction held 7 bases outside the gene matches. CDR1 and CDR2 from the germline V gene are MNHEY and SMNVEV (reference sequence). CDR3 length: 14 residues. The CDR3 sequence: CASRPLAGGGEQYF. In DNA, the CDR3 is TGTGCCAGCAGACCCCTAGCGGGAGGCGGCGAGCAGTACTTC.

This clone occurred a few times. J is TRBJ2-4 and V is TRBV29-1; TRBD2 matches at 7 bases. With 2 bases clipped from V and 5 bases from J, the junction kept 3 bases outside the gene matches. The CDR3 loop spans 13 amino acids. Germline CDR1 and CDR2: SQVTM and ANQGSEA. The CDR3 sequence: CSVESLAENIQYF. In nucleotides, the CDR3 is TGCAGCGTTGAAAGTCTAGCGGAAAACATTCAGTACTTC.

The genes are TRBV4-1 and TRBJ1-2; tentative D call: TRBD1 (5 bases). Trimming took off 4 bases at V and 8 bases at J, with 11 bases between the two ends. From germline, CDR1 is MGHRA and CDR2 YSYEKL. The CDR3 is 12 residues long. The DNA for the CDR3 is TGCGCCAGCAGCCCTCGAAGGGGCGGCTACACCTTC. Translated, it gives CASSPRRGGYTF.

This clone came up a few times. The V gene is TRBV11-3, the J gene TRBJ2-2, with a possible D match to TRBD2 (6 bases). The CDR3 contains 15 residues. Trimming took 5 bases from V and 1 from J, leaving 11 bases between them. Germline CDR1 reads SGHNT; CDR2 reads YENEEA. The CDR3 bases are TGTGCCAGCAGCGGCGGGACCCAGAACACCGGGGAGCTGTTTTTT. As protein: CASSGGTQNTGELFF.

The table lists this clone with a few counts. The V call is TRBV6-1, the J call TRBJ1-3; D perhaps matches TRBD1 (5 bases). CDR3 length equals 15 residues. CDR1 MNHNS and CDR2 SASEGT come from the germline V gene. Trimming left V 1 base short and J 7 bases short, with 14 bases between. CDR3 in amino acids: CASSEVQGSDNTIYF. DNA for the CDR3: TGTGCCAGCAGTGAAGTCCAGGGCTCCGATAACACCATATATTTT.

CDR3 residues: CASSEASRVYGYTF. The CDR3 region has the DNA TGTGCCAGCAGTGAAGCGAGCAGGGTCTATGGCTACACCTTC. The chain employs TRBV2 and TRBJ1-2; maybe TRBD1 (5 bases). CDR1 and CDR2 from the germline V gene are SNHLY and FYNNEI. This CDR3 contains 14 residues. Between the trimmed V and J ends, which lost 0 bases and 4 bases, there was a span of 9 bases.

The table lists this clone with a few counts. The CDR3: CASSLMFGEQFF. DNA of the CDR3: TGTGCCAGCAGTTTAATGTTCGGTGAGCAGTTCTTC. The J gene is TRBJ2-1, the V gene TRBV27; D remains ambiguous. This CDR3 contains 12 residues. The V end lost 2 bases, the J end lost 9 bases, and 8 bases lay between the germline ends. CDR1 is MNHEY and CDR2 is SMNVEV in the germline V gene (reference sequence).

Worth noting for this clone: No conserved phenylalanine or tryptophan is present at the end of the CDR3, so a read error is the likely explanation. The limits of the CDR3 on the DNA are not certain, so only TCRdb's listed CDR3 is given. The V gene is TRBV10-1, the J gene TRBJ2-7; the table's D call of TRBD1 was not tested on the DNA. Germline V CDR1 and CDR2: WNHNN, SYGVQD (reference sequence). The CDR3 numbers 13 amino acids, ends counted. CDR3 protein: CASSDNPGGEKYL.

In its sample, this clone was seen a few times. The V gene is TRBV9, the J gene TRBJ2-2; D unresolved. V was trimmed by 0 bases and J by 3 bases, leaving 9 bases between them. The CDR3 totals 15 residues. The germline gives CDR1 SGDLS, CDR2 YYNGEE. The CDR3 nucleotides are TGTGCCAGCAGCGTAGATGGCGGCGACACCGGGGAGCTGTTTTTT. The encoded protein is CASSVDGGDTGELFF.

This clone was detected a few times. This sequence joins TRBV5-1 and TRBJ2-5; 10 nucleotides match TRBD2. The CDR3 consists of 15 residues. J was trimmed by 9 bases and V by 0 bases; bases with no gene match: 8. Germline V gene data show CDR1 as SGHRS and CDR2 as YFSETQ. The CDR3, as DNA: TGCGCCAGCAGCTTGGGGACTAGCGGTCCCGGAGCCCAGTACTTC. Protein: CASSLGTSGPGAQYF.